This T cell receptor (beta chain) originates from a study of patients and donors after allogeneic stem cell transplantation. CDR1 MNHNY and CDR2 SVGAGI come from the germline V gene (reference sequence). Trimming removed 2 bases from V and 5 bases from J, with 16 bases in between. The CDR3 consists of 15 residues. TCRdb independently ran MiXCR on the RT-PCR reads; one entry per CDR3 protein. The sample lists about 34,000 distinct CDR3 sequences, less than 45% occurring once. The specimen was blood, either unsorted or a sorted T cell fraction (not recorded which). This receptor was obtained from a human donor who was either an allogeneic HSCT recipient or a stem cell or donor lymphocyte infusion donor (not recorded which). It is not recorded whose cells these are; they may come from a transplant donor. The rearrangement links TRBV6-6 to TRBJ2-7; D ambiguous. CDR3: CASSYTRKVVDEQYF. CDR3 coding DNA: TGTGCCAGCAGTTACACTCGGAAGGTTGTTGACGAGCAGTACTTC.